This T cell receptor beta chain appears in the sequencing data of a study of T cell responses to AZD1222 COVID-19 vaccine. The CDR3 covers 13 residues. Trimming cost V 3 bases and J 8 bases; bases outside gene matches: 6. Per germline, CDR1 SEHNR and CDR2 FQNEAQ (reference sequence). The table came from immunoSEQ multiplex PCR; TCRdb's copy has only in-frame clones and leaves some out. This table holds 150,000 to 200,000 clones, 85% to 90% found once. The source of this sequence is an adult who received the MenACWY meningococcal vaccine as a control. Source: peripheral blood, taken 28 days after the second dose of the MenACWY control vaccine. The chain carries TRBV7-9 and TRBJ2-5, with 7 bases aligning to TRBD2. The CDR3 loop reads CASSLGEGRTQYF. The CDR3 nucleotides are TGTGCCAGCAGCTTGGGGGAGGGAAGAACCCAGTACTTC.